This entry lists 12 T cell receptor beta chains sequenced from one sample in a study of blood T cell repertoires in COVID-19 (dated by TCRdb to 2020 to 2022). Libraries were built with the immunoSEQ multiplex PCR assay. Here the immuneACCESS table is served through TCRdb, limited to in-frame sequences with V and J called. Missing clones are a known gap in these copies; in checked studies unresolved V genes cover under half, and the rest lacks a known reason. This sample holds 200,000 to 300,000 clones; around nine tenths were observed only once. Of the sample, 3.5% to 4.5% falls within the top ten clones. Sequenced input: PBMCs or T cells enriched from blood (not recorded which). The receptor set was obtained from a woman under 40 who had recovered from COVID-19.

This chain connects TRBV2 to TRBJ1-1; tentative D call: TRBD1 (5 bases). Germline lookup yields CDR1 SNHLY and CDR2 FYNNEI. V lost 6 bases, J lost 0 bases, and 5 bases lay in between. The CDR3 sequence is 12 residues long. CDR3 sequence: CASSRVNTEAFF. The CDR3 DNA reads TGTGCCAGCAGCAGGGTGAACACTGAAGCTTTCTTT. Based on the CDR3 plus reference TRBV2 and TRBJ1-1, the full variable domain is EPEVTQTPSHQVTQMGQEVILRCVPISNHLYFYWYRQILGQKVEFLVSFYNNEISEKSEIFDDQFSVERPDGSNFTLKIRSTKLEDSAMYFCASSRVNTEAFFGQGTRLTVV.

V gene TRBV29-1 combines with J gene TRBJ2-7, with 10 bases identical to TRBD2. The CDR3 has 14 amino acids. The junction had 7 bases not matched to a gene; V was cut back by 3 bases and J by 5 bases. Per the germline V gene, CDR1 is SQVTM and CDR2 is ANQGSEA. The CDR3 protein is CSVEAASGGNEQYF. The CDR3 DNA is TGCAGCGTTGAGGCGGCTAGCGGGGGAAACGAGCAGTACTTC.

The CDR3 DNA reads TGTGCCATCAGGCCCGGCCGGGATGCTAACTATGGCTACACCTTC. Protein product: CAIRPGRDANYGYTF. The chain couples TRBV10-3 to TRBJ1-2; D is unclear. The CDR3 contains 15 residues. V lost 6 bases and J 0 bases, leaving 14 bases between the germline ends. Germline CDR1 reads ENHRY; CDR2 reads SYGVKD.

Of note for this clone: The sample carries other DNA sequences with the same CDR3. V and J are TRBV5-4 and TRBJ1-5; D might be TRBD1 (5 bases). V dropped 0 bases and J dropped 2 bases, with 6 bases sitting between them. The CDR3 runs to 14 residues. The germline gives CDR1 SGHNT, CDR2 YYREEE (reference sequence). Here the CDR3 reads CASSLGGGNQPQHF. In nucleotides, the CDR3 is TGTGCCAGCAGCTTGGGGGGGGGCAATCAGCCCCAGCATTTT.

This clone was seen only a few times. V is TRBV11-3 and J is TRBJ2-7; D perhaps matches TRBD2 (6 bases). Deletions cut 0 bases from V and 4 bases from J, with 13 bases between. CDR1 SGHNT and CDR2 YENEEA come from the germline V gene. The CDR3 is 15 amino acids. CDR3 protein: CASSLDGGSVYEQYF. The CDR3 DNA reads as TGTGCCAGCAGCTTAGACGGGGGATCGGTTTACGAGCAGTACTTC.

The chain employs TRBV7-3 and TRBJ2-1; the match to TRBD2 covers 13 bases. Germline V CDR1 and CDR2: SGHTA, FQGTGA. J gave up 8 bases and V 5 bases, and 9 bases lay outside the gene matches. This CDR3 contains 16 residues. The chain's CDR3 is CASSAPGLAGWHEQFF. The CDR3 DNA reads as TGTGCCAGCAGCGCACCGGGACTAGCGGGATGGCATGAGCAGTTCTTC.

The chain employs TRBV28 and TRBJ1-1; 8 bases are a match to TRBD1. The CDR3 has 14 residues. Losses at the gene ends were 6 bases for V and 2 bases for J; bases not matched to a gene: 5. The V gene's germline CDR1 is MDHEN and CDR2 SYDVKM. The chain's CDR3 is CASRAQGGNTEAFF. The DNA of the CDR3 is TGTGCCAGCAGGGCACAGGGGGGTAACACTGAAGCTTTCTTT. Drawing the rest from reference TRBV28 and TRBJ1-1, the complete variable domain is DVKVTQSSRYLVKRTGEKVFLECVQDMDHENMFWYRQDPGLGLRLIYFSYDVKMKEKGDIPEGYSVSREKKERFSLILESASTNQTSMYLCASRAQGGNTEAFFGQGTRLTVV.

The chain joins TRBV7-2 to TRBJ1-4; a weak D match, TRBD1 (6 bases). V was clipped by 7 bases and J by 4 bases, with 13 bases between them. The germline gives CDR1 SGHTA, CDR2 FQGNSA. The CDR3 length is 14 residues. As DNA, the CDR3 is TGTGCCAGCACCATTGACAGGAGTAATGAAAAACTGTTTTTT. It translates to CASTIDRSNEKLFF.

This clone has a handful of counts. The gene calls are TRBV18 and TRBJ1-1; 8 bases agree with TRBD1. In germline, CDR1 is KGHSH, CDR2 LQKENI. The CDR3 has 14 residues. After removal of 8 bases from V and 1 base from J, the junction contained 6 bases not matched to a gene. CDR3 amino acids: CASNQGAGNTEAFF. In DNA form, the CDR3 reads TGTGCCAGCAACCAGGGGGCTGGGAACACTGAAGCTTTCTTT. The full variable domain, rest sourced from reference TRBV18 and TRBJ1-1, is NAGVMQNPRHLVRRRGQEARLRCSPMKGHSHVYWYRQLPEEGLKFMVYLQKENIIDESGMPKERFSAEFPKEGPSILRIQQVVRGDSAAYFCASNQGAGNTEAFFGQGTRLTVV.

The chain uses TRBV6-2 or TRBV6-3 and TRBJ1-5; D perhaps matches TRBD1 (5 bases). The length of the CDR3 is 18 residues. The germline V and J ends were trimmed by 0 bases and 1 base, with 16 bases remaining between them. Germline CDR1 and CDR2: MNHEY and SVGEGT. This chain's CDR3 is CASSYSINLGLSNQPQHF. The CDR3 nucleotides read TGTGCCAGCAGTTACTCGATAAACCTGGGACTGAGCAATCAGCCCCAGCATTTT.

The DNA of the CDR3 is TGTGCCAGCAGCTTCTCCGGGTCATCCCGTGCAAATTCACCCCTCCACTTT. Translating it yields CASSFSGSSRANSPLHF. This chain uses TRBV5-6 with TRBJ1-6; no clear D gene. The germline V and J ends were trimmed by 2 bases and 7 bases, with 19 bases remaining between them. In germline, CDR1 is SGHDT, CDR2 YYEEEE. CDR3 length: 17 amino acids.

This chain uses TRBV6-1 with TRBJ1-2; maybe TRBD1 (6 bases). The germline gives CDR1 MNHNS, CDR2 SASEGT. Trimming removed 3 bases from V and 8 bases from J, with 16 bases in between. The CDR3 has 14 amino acids. CDR3 in DNA: TGTGCCAGCAGTGAGGGGGGGACAACGGAAGGCTACACCTTC. Translation: CASSEGGTTEGYTF.